This entry features one T cell receptor beta chain sequence. The antigen is not known. V lost 2 bases and J lost 4, with 13 bases in between. This CDR3 has 15 residues. Next came a second PCR, run for about 7 to 12 cycles, which used a sample-barcoded 5' primer along with a J-beta primer mix. MiXCR, applied by TCRdb to the 5' RACE reads, yields one record per CDR3 protein. The sample includes about 1 million distinct CDR3 sequences, 45% of them seen just once. These data are taken from a study of blood T cells in healthy people across ages. Study findings and constraints: Among T cells, TCR beta diversity per million cells dropped roughly linearly as age rose.

The genes are TRBV12-3 or TRBV12-4 and TRBJ2-3, with unresolved D. The sample was blood. The sequence was collected from a woman aged 60-75 years in good health. CDR3 nucleotides: TGTGCCAGCAGTTTAACTTCGGGCCCCCCAGATACGCAGTATTTT. Protein: CASSLTSGPPDTQYF.